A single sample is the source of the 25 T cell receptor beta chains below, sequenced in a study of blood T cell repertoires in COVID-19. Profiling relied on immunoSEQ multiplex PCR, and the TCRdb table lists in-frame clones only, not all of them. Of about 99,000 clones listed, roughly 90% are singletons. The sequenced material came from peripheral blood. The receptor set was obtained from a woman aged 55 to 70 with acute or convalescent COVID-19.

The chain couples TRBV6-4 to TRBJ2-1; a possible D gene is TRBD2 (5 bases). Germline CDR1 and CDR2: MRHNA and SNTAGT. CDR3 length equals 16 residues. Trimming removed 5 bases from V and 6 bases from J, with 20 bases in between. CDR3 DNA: TGTGCCAGCAGTTTCGATGGCTCTTTGGCGGGCAATGAGCAGTTCTTC. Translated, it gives CASSFDGSLAGNEQFF.

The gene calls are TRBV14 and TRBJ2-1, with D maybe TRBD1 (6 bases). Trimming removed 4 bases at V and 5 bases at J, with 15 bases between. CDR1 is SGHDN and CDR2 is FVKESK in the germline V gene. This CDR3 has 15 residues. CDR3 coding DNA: TGTGCCAGCAGCCTATGGACAGATGTTAACAATGAGCAGTTCTTC. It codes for CASSLWTDVNNEQFF.

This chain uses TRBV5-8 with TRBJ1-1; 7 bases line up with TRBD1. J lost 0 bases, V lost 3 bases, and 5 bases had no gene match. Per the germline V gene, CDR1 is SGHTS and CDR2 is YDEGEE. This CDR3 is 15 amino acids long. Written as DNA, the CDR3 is TGTGCCAGCAGCTCGGGACAGCTCATGAACACTGAAGCTTTCTTT. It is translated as CASSSGQLMNTEAFF.

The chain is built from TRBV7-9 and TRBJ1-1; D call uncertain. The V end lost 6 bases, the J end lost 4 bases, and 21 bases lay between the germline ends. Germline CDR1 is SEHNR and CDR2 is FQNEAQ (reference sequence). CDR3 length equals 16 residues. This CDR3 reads CASSPRPSVPGTEAFF. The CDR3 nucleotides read TGTGCCAGCAGTCCACGCCCGAGTGTTCCGGGCACTGAAGCTTTCTTT.

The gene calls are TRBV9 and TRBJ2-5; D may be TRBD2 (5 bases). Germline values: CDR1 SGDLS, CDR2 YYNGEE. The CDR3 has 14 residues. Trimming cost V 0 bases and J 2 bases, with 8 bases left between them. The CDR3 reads CASSVGSVQETQYF. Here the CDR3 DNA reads TGTGCCAGCAGCGTAGGTAGCGTACAAGAGACCCAGTACTTC. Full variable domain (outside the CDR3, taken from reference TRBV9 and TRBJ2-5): DSGVTQTPKHLITATGQRVTLRCSPRSGDLSVYWYQQSLDQGLQFLIQYYNGEERAKGNILERFSAQQFPDLHSELNLSSLELGDSALYFCASSVGSVQETQYFGPGTRLLVL.

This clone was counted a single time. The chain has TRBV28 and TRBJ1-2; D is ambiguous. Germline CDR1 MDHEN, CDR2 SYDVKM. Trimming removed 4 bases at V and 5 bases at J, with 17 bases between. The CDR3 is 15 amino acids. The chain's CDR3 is CASSSLSGYTYGYTF. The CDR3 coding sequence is TGTGCCAGCAGTTCCCTCTCGGGTTACACATATGGCTACACCTTC.

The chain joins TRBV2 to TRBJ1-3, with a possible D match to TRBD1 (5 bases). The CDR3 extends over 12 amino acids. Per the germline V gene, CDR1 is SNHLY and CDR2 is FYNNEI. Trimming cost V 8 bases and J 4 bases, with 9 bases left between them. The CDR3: CASGDWGNTIYF. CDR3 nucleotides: TGTGCCAGCGGGGACTGGGGAAACACCATATATTTT.

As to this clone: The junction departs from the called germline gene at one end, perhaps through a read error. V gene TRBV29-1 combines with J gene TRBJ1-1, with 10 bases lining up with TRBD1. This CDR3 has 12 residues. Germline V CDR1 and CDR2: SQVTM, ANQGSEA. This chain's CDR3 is CSADRGNAEAFF. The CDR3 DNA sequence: TGCAGCGCGGACAGGGGGAACGCTGAAGCTTTCTTT. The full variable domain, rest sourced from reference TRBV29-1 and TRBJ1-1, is SAVISQKPSRDICQRGTSLTIQCQVDSQVTMMFWYRQQPGQSLTLIATANQGSEATYESGFVIDKFPISRPNLTFSTLTVSNMSPEDSSIYLCSADRGNAEAFFGQGTRLTVV.

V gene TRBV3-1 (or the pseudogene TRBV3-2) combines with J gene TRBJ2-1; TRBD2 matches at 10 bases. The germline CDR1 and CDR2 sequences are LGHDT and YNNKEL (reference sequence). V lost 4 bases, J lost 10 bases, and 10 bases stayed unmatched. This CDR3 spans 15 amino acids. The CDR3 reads CASSPSGRLAEEQFF. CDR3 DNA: TGTGCCAGCAGCCCTAGCGGGAGATTGGCCGAGGAGCAGTTCTTC.

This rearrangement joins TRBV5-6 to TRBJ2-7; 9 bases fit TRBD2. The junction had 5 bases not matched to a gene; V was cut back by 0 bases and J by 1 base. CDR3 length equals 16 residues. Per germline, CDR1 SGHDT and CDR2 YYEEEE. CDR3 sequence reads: CASSLVGTSLSYEQYV. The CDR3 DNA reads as TGTGCCAGCAGCTTGGTTGGGACTAGCCTTTCCTACGAGCAGTACGTC.

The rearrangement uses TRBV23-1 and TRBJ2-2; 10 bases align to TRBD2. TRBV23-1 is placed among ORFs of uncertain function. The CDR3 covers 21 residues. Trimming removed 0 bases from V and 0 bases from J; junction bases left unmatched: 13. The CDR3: CASSQSETSALAGANTGELFF. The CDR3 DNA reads TGCGCCAGCAGTCAATCGGAGACTTCAGCTCTAGCGGGGGCGAACACCGGGGAGCTGTTTTTT.

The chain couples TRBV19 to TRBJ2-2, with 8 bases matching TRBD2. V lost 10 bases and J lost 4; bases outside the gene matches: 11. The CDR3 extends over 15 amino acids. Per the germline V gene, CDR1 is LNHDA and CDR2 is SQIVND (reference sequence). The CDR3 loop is CATQGTSQGTGELFF. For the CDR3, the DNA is TGTGCCACCCAGGGGACTAGTCAGGGCACCGGGGAGCTGTTTTTT.

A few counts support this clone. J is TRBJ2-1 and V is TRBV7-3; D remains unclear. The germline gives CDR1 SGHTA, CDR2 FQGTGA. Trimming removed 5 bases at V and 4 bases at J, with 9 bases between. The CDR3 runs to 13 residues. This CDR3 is CASSLAPYNEQFF. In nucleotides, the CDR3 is TGTGCCAGCAGCCTGGCTCCTTACAATGAGCAGTTCTTC.

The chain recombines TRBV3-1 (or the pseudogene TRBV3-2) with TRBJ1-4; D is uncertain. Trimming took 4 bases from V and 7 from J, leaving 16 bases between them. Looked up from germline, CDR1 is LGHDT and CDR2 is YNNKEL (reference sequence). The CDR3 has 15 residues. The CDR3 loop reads CASSPQRAGSEKLFF. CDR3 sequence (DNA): TGTGCCAGCAGCCCTCAAAGGGCGGGGAGTGAAAAACTGTTTTTT.

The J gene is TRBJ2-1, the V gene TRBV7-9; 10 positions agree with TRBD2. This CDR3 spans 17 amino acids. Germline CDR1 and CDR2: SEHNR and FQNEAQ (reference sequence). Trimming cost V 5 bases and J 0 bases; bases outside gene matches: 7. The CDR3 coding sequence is TGTGCCAGCAGCCCAAAAAGACTAGCGGGCTCCTACAATGAGCAGTTCTTC. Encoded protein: CASSPKRLAGSYNEQFF.

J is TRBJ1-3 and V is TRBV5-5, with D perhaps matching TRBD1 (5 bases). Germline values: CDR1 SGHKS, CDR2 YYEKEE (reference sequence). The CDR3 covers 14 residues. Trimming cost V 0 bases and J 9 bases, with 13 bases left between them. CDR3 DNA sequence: TGTGCCAGCAGCTTGGTTGCGCGGGGGAGCACCATATATTTT. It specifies CASSLVARGSTIYF.

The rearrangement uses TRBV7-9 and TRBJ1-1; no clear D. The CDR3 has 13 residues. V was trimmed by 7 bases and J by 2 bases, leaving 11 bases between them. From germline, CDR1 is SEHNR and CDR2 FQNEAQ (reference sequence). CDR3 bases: TGTGCCAGCACGGCCCCGGTAAACACTGAAGCTTTCTTT. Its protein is CASTAPVNTEAFF.

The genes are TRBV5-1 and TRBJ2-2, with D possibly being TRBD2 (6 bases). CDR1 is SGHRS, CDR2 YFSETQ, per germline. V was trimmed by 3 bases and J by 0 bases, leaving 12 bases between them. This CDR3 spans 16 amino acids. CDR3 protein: CASSSTGTPNTGELFF. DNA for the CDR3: TGCGCCAGCAGCTCCACCGGGACTCCGAACACCGGGGAGCTGTTTTTT.

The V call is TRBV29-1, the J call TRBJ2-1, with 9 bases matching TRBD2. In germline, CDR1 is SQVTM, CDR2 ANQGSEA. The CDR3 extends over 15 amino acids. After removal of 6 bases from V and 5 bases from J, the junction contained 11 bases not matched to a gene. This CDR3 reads CSVVKLAGRDNEQFF. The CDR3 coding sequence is TGCAGCGTCGTCAAACTAGCGGGTAGGGACAATGAGCAGTTCTTC.

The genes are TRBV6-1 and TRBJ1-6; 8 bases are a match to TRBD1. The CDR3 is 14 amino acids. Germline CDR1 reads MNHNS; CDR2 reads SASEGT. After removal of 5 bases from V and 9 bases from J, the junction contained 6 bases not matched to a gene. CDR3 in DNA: TGTGCCAGCAGTCCTACAGGGGGGGGTTCACCCCTCCACTTT. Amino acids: CASSPTGGGSPLHF.

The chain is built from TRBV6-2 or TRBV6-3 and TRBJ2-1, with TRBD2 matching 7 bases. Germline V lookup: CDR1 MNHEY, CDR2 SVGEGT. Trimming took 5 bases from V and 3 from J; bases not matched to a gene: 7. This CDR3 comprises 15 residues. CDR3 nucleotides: TGTGCCAGCAGTCGCGGGGACTATTACTACAATGAGCAGTTCTTC. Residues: CASSRGDYYYNEQFF.

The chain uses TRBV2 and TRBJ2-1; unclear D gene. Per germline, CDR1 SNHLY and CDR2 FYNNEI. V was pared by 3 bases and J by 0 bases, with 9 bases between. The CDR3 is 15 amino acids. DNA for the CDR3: TGTGCCAGCAGTGACCGGCAGGCCTCCTACAATGAGCAGTTCTTC. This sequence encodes CASSDRQASYNEQFF.

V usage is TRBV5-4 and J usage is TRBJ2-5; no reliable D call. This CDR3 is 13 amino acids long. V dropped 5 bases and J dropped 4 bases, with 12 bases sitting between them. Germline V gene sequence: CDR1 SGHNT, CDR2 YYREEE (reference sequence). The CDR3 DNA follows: TGTGCCAGCAGTTACATCGGCGGAGAGACCCAGTACTTC. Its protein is CASSYIGGETQYF.

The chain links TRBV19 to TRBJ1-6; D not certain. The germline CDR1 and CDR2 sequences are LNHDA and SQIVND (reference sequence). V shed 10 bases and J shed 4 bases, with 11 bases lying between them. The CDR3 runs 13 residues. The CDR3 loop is CATSIGYNSPLHF. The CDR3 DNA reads TGTGCCACCAGTATCGGTTATAATTCACCCCTCCACTTT.

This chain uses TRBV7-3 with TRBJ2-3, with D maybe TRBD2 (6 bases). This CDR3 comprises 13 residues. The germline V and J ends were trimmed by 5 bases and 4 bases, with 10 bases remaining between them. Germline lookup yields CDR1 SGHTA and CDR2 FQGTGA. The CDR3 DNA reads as TGTGCCAGCAGCACGGGAGTTCCAGATACGCAGTATTTT. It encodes CASSTGVPDTQYF.